This is a list of T cell receptor beta chains from one sample in a study of identifying expanded T cells in peripheral blood. Repertoires were generated with immunoSEQ multiplex PCR, while TCRdb's copy carries only in-frame clones and drops some. The sample has some 65,000 clones, about 80% seen once. Sequenced input: blood. These receptors all come from a person between 18 and 75 years old in good health. Both conserved end residues are trimmed from each CDR3. Only part of the rows carry a size: once, few, many, or a class if the clone is expanded.

TRBV27,NA,ASSFKGAMTEAF
TRBV12-5,NA,ASGVYGYT
TRBV2,NA,ASKRQSISGNTIY
TRBV20-1,NA,SILGTHEAF
TRBV2,NA,ASSDGRIPGGETQY
TRBV9,NA,ASSSGFGTGLYEQY
TRBV5-8,NA,ASSKLPSQGLAF
TRBV6-5,NA,ASSRGTRDNEQF
TRBV12-5,NA,ASGLVLGASGNTIY
TRBV7-9,once,ASSLATGRADTQY
TRBV18,NA,ASSVQGNNYGYT
TRBV7-9,NA,ASSLAGLVEETQY
TRBV5-4,NA,ASSQGTGGSRETQY
TRBV2,NA,ASSGSGRSTDTQY
TRBV29-1,NA,SVLRGQTEAF
TRBV6-4,NA,ASSESSGANVLT
TRBV4-3,few,ASSHPPQGGNTEAF
TRBV19,NA,ASSDQSQETQY
TRBV19,NA,ASSIQWGETQY
TRBV30,NA,AWSVLGSEAF
TRBV14,NA,ASSDRDTGTDTQY
TRBV19,NA,ASSIAGGALSDTQY
TRBV5-6,NA,ASSFGRPKSYEQY
TRBV30,NA,AWSVHGNEQF
TRBV7-2,NA,ASSLASYNEQF
TRBV7-2,NA,ASTPRRGGTNEQF